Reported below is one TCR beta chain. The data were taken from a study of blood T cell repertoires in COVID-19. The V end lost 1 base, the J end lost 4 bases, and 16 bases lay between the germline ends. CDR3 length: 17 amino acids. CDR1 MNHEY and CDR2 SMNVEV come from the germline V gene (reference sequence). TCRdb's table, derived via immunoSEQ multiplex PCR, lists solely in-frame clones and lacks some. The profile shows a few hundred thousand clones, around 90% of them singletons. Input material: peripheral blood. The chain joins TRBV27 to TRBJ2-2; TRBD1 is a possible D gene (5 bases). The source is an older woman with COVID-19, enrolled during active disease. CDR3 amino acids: CASSLYDRMVITGELFF. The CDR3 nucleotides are TGTGCCAGCAGTTTATATGACAGAATGGTGATCACCGGGGAGCTGTTTTTT.